This T cell receptor (beta chain) stems from a study of blood T cell repertoires in COVID-19. The CDR3 is made up of 13 amino acids. V lost 1 base and J lost 3, with 7 bases in between. Germline CDR1 is MGHRA and CDR2 is YSYEKL. This clone has only a few counts. Cohorts were assigned according to the clinical history that participants reported. Recovered participants had two consecutive negative NP/OP PCR tests, healthcare professional clearance, or symptom resolution. This table comes from immunoSEQ multiplex PCR, and its TCRdb copy is limited to in-frame clones, with some not included. The sample includes 500,000 or so clones, around 87% seen only once; the top ten take roughly 0.7%.

The sample consisted of PBMCs or T cells enriched from blood (not recorded which). The clonotype was recovered from a woman aged 18 to 35 who had recovered from COVID-19. The genes are TRBV4-1 and TRBJ2-7; D is unclear. The CDR3 loop reads CASSQGYRYEQYF. The CDR3 DNA follows: TGCGCCAGCAGCCAAGGTTATCGCTACGAGCAGTACTTC.